Below, 14 T cell receptor beta chains from the same sample are listed, as sequenced in a study of blood T cell repertoires in COVID-19 (TCRdb year 2020). Receptor libraries were prepared by the immunoSEQ multiplex PCR assay. TCRdb retrieved this table from immuneACCESS and kept in-frame rearrangements only. Not all clones are present; in checked studies, unresolved V genes account for under half, and no reason is known for the remainder. This sample is represented by about 140,000 clones; about 87% of them were singletons. Together, the top ten hold 2.5% of the sample. Sequenced: peripheral blood. These receptors were collected from a human donor with COVID-19, enrolled during active disease. The donor label of this sample is uncertain.

This clone was seen a single time. The V gene is TRBV30, the J gene TRBJ1-2; maybe TRBD1 (5 bases). Trimming left V 3 bases short and J 8 bases short, with 16 bases between. The CDR3 totals 13 residues. CDR1 GTSNPN and CDR2 SVGIG come from the germline V gene (reference sequence). CDR3 sequence (DNA): TGTGCCTGGAGCGCCCAGGGCGCCGAGGGCTACACCTTC. Translating gives CAWSAQGAEGYTF.

This chain uses TRBV11-2 with TRBJ1-2, with TRBD1 identical over 8 bases. CDR1 SGHAT and CDR2 FQNNGV come from the germline V gene. Germline trimming cut 4 bases from V and 9 bases from J; bases unmatched to any gene: 7. The CDR3 contains 13 residues. The CDR3 spells CASSSDRGRSYTF. The DNA of the CDR3 is TGTGCCAGCAGCTCCGACAGGGGAAGGAGCTACACCTTC. The complete variable domain, with remaining parts taken from reference TRBV11-2 and TRBJ1-2, reads EAGVAQSPRYKIIEKRQSVAFWCNPISGHATLYWYQQILGQGPKLLIQFQNNGVVDDSQLPKDRFSAERLKGVDSTLKIQPAKLEDSAVYLCASSSDRGRSYTFGSGTRLTVV.

There are a few counts of this clone. The junction shows a germline mismatch at one end, possibly a read error. This specimen includes other DNA sequences encoding the same CDR3. This chain uses TRBV13 with TRBJ1-1; the match to TRBD1 covers 11 bases. Germline CDR1 is PRHDT and CDR2 is FYEKMQ (reference sequence). The length of the CDR3 is 15 residues. CDR3 nucleotide sequence: TGCGCCACCAGCTTAGGGGGACAGGGGGGGACTGAAGCTTTCTTT. It encodes CATSLGGQGGTEAFF.

The chain links TRBV4-1 to TRBJ1-3; no clear D. The CDR3 loop spans 15 amino acids. With 2 bases removed from V and 6 bases from J, the gap between germline ends came to 14 bases. Germline-derived CDR1 and CDR2 are MGHRA and YSYEKL. CDR3 bases: TGCGCCAGCAGCCAAATCGGTGGAGAGGTAAACACCATATATTTT. Its translation is CASSQIGGEVNTIYF.

The chain combines TRBV7-9 with TRBJ2-7; no clear D gene. Trimming pared 2 bases from V and 3 bases from J, leaving 5 bases between. CDR3 length equals 12 residues. The germline V gene encodes CDR1 SEHNR and CDR2 FQNEAQ (reference sequence). Here the CDR3 DNA reads TGTGCCAGCAGCTTACACAGCTACGAGCAGTACTTC. Its translation: CASSLHSYEQYF.

The chain's CDR3 is CASSSTGRNQYF. The CDR3 region has the DNA TGTGCCAGCAGCTCAACCGGTCGAAACCAGTACTTC. The rearrangement joins TRBV7-2 to TRBJ2-5; no firm D call. Germline loops: CDR1 SGHTA, CDR2 FQGNSA. This CDR3 contains 12 residues. Trimming left V 4 bases short and J 10 bases short, with 13 bases between.

This chain links TRBV6-5 with TRBJ1-5, with D tentatively TRBD1 (6 bases). The CDR3 spans 14 residues. The V gene lost 5 bases and the J gene lost 7 bases, with 15 bases spanning the gap. The germline gives CDR1 MNHEY, CDR2 SVGAGI. The CDR3 bases are TGTGCCAGCAGTAGACACAGGGATGGACAGCCCCAGCATTTT. Translation gives CASSRHRDGQPQHF.

J is TRBJ2-3 and V is TRBV11-2, with 10 positions matching TRBD2. Germline V lookup: CDR1 SGHAT, CDR2 FQNNGV. The CDR3 sequence is 17 residues long. The trim removed 3 bases at V and 4 bases at J, leaving 10 bases unmatched. CDR3 sequence: CASSLGAGGSRADTQYF. CDR3 nucleotide sequence: TGTGCCAGCAGCTTGGGAGCGGGAGGGAGTAGGGCAGATACGCAGTATTTT.

This chain uses TRBV7-9 with TRBJ1-2; D ambiguous. The CDR3 consists of 13 residues. Trimming removed 11 bases at V and 3 bases at J, with 16 bases between. From germline, CDR1 is SEHNR and CDR2 FQNEAQ (reference sequence). DNA of the CDR3: TGTGCCTGCGGGCGGGGAAATGACTATGGCTACACCTTC. This encodes CACGRGNDYGYTF.

The chain joins TRBV9 to TRBJ1-3, with D tentatively TRBD1 (6 bases). V was pared by 4 bases and J by 2 bases, with 10 bases between. Germline CDR1 and CDR2: SGDLS and YYNGEE. This CDR3 spans 14 amino acids. The CDR3 loop reads CASSQTGTGNTIYF. The CDR3 DNA is TGTGCCAGCAGCCAAACAGGGACTGGAAACACCATATATTTT.

The CDR3 loop reads CASSLGGGSRAGANVLTF. CDR3 DNA: TGCGCCAGCAGCTTGGGCGGAGGGTCGAGGGCTGGGGCCAACGTCCTGACTTTC. The chain links TRBV5-1 to TRBJ2-6, with D tentatively TRBD2 (6 bases). The V gene's germline CDR1 is SGHRS and CDR2 YFSETQ. The CDR3 is 18 amino acids. V lost 0 bases and J 2 bases, leaving 15 bases between the germline ends.

V usage is TRBV11-3 and J usage is TRBJ2-5; no clear D. There are 12 residues in the CDR3. Trimming shortened V by 1 base and J by 4 bases, and 4 bases separated the two germline ends. Per the germline V gene, CDR1 is SGHNT and CDR2 is YENEEA. The CDR3 region has the DNA TGTGCCAGCAGCTTAGCAATAGAGACCCAGTACTTC. Its protein product is CASSLAIETQYF.

This clone was detected only once. The chain's CDR3 is CASSGRTGKAGETQYF. The CDR3 nucleotides are TGTGCCAGCAGCGGAAGGACAGGGAAGGCCGGAGAGACCCAGTACTTC. This chain uses TRBV9 with TRBJ2-5; the match to TRBD1 covers 8 bases. Unmatched junction bases numbered 11, after V lost 3 bases and J lost 4 bases. The CDR3 spans 16 residues. Per germline, CDR1 SGDLS and CDR2 YYNGEE.

This sequence joins TRBV6-2 or TRBV6-3 and TRBJ2-7; possible D gene TRBD2, 6 bases. The CDR3 extends over 14 amino acids. The germline CDR1 and CDR2 sequences are MNHEY and SVGEGT. Trimming removed 4 bases at V and 3 bases at J, with 13 bases between. The CDR3 DNA reads TGTGCCAGCAGTTTCGGGACTCGCAACTACGAGCAGTACTTC. This encodes CASSFGTRNYEQYF.